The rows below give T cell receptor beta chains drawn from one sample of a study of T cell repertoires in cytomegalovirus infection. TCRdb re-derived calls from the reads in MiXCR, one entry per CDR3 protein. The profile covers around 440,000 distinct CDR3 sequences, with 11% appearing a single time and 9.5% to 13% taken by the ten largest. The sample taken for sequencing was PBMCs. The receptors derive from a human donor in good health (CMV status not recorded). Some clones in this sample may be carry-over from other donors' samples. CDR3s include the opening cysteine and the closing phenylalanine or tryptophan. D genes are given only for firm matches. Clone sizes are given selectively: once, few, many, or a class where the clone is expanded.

DNA: TGTGCCAGCAGTTTAGACCTAGCGGGAGCAGGAGATACGCAGTATTTT
CDR3: CASSLDLAGAGDTQYF
D: TRBD2
size: many
J: TRBJ2-3
V: TRBV28

DNA: TGTGCCAGCAGCTTAGCGTGGGGGGCAGATGGCTACACCTTC
CDR3: CASSLAWGADGYTF
D: .
size: many
J: TRBJ1-2
V: TRBV7-2

DNA: TGTGCTAGCTCCCCCACTAGCAATCAGCCCCAGCATTTT
CDR3: CASSPTSNQPQHF
D: .
size: many
J: TRBJ1-5
V: TRBV12-5

DNA: TGTGCCAGCAGCGTGGACTACTCTGCCACCCTCCACTTT
CDR3: CASSVDYSATLHF
D: .
size: few
J: TRBJ1-6
V: TRBV5-6

DNA: TGTGCCAGCAGCTTATGGAACGGGCTTCGTACCTACGAGCAGTACTTC
CDR3: CASSLWNGLRTYEQYF
D: .
size: few
J: TRBJ2-7
V: TRBV7-9

DNA: TGTGCCAGCAGTACAGGACTAGCGGAATCCTACGAGCAGTACTTC
CDR3: CASSTGLAESYEQYF
D: TRBD2
size: few
J: TRBJ2-7
V: TRBV7-9

DNA: TGTGCCAGCAGTTCCCCCGGGTCAGGGGGGAGTGAAGCTTTCTTT
CDR3: CASSSPGSGGSEAFF
D: TRBD1
size: many
J: TRBJ1-1
V: TRBV28

DNA: TGTGCCAGCAGTCCCGGGACTTCGTACAATGAGCAGTTCTTC
CDR3: CASSPGTSYNEQFF
D: .
size: many
J: TRBJ2-1
V: TRBV7-3

DNA: TGTGCCAGTAGTATGGGGGGGCCCGGGGAGCTGTTTTTT
CDR3: CASSMGGPGELFF
D: .
size: many
J: TRBJ2-2
V: TRBV19

DNA: TGCAGTGCTAGAGATAGTCTTCCCTACGAGCAGTACTTC
CDR3: CSARDSLPYEQYF
D: .
size: .
J: TRBJ2-7
V: TRBV20-1

DNA: TGTGCCAGCAGTCTTTCAACAGGCGAGCAGTACTTC
CDR3: CASSLSTGEQYF
D: .
size: many
J: TRBJ2-7
V: TRBV28

DNA: TGCAGTGCTCCCCCCCGAGATTTGAACACTGAAGCTTTCTTT
CDR3: CSAPPRDLNTEAFF
D: .
size: few
J: TRBJ1-1
V: TRBV20-1

DNA: TGTGCCAGTAGTCCGGGGACTCCCTATGGCTACACCTTC
CDR3: CASSPGTPYGYTF
D: .
size: few
J: TRBJ1-2
V: TRBV19

DNA: TGTGCCAGCAGTGAAGCGCTTCTTCGGGGGGACCAGCCCCAGCATTTT
CDR3: CASSEALLRGDQPQHF
D: .
size: .
J: TRBJ1-5
V: TRBV2

DNA: TGTGCCAGCAGCTTAAGTGACGACACCGGGGAGCTGTTTTTT
CDR3: CASSLSDDTGELFF
D: .
size: many
J: TRBJ2-2
V: TRBV7-3

DNA: TGTGCCAGCAGCCCGGGACTAGCGGGAGGGCTCCCCTACAATGAGCAGTTCTTC
CDR3: CASSPGLAGGLPYNEQFF
D: TRBD2
size: many
J: TRBJ2-1
V: TRBV6-2/TRBV6-3

DNA: TGCAGTGCTGGGCCCTCTGGGCGCGGGAGTATGACCGGGGAGCTGTTTTTT
CDR3: CSAGPSGRGSMTGELFF
D: TRBD2
size: .
J: TRBJ2-2
V: TRBV20-1

DNA: TGCGCCAGCAGCACTACAGGGGAAAGTGTGACTGAAGCTTTCTTT
CDR3: CASSTTGESVTEAFF
D: TRBD1
size: many
J: TRBJ1-1
V: TRBV5-1

DNA: TGCGCCAGCAGCTTGGATAAAACAGATACGCAGTATTTT
CDR3: CASSLDKTDTQYF
D: .
size: few
J: TRBJ2-3
V: TRBV5-1

DNA: TGTGCCAGCAGTTTAAGAGGGCCGAAGACTTCCTACGAGCAGTACTTC
CDR3: CASSLRGPKTSYEQYF
D: .
size: .
J: TRBJ2-7
V: TRBV28

DNA: TGTGCCAGTAGTCCCAACCGGAAGAATAGCAATCAGCCCCAGCATTTT
CDR3: CASSPNRKNSNQPQHF
D: .
size: many
J: TRBJ1-5
V: TRBV19

DNA: TGTGCCAGCGAAGGCTCTGGGGCCAACGTCCTGACTTTC
CDR3: CASEGSGANVLTF
D: .
size: .
J: TRBJ2-6
V: TRBV25-1

DNA: TGTGCCAGCAGGACGACAGGGGGGAATCAGCCCCAGCATTTT
CDR3: CASRTTGGNQPQHF
D: TRBD1
size: .
J: TRBJ1-5
V: TRBV2